The source of this TCR beta chain is a study of cytomegalovirus exposure and HLA in healthy donors. Background on the study: Later analysis reported that the approximately 130 validation repertoires shared the platform of the approximately 620 first-cohort repertoires. Study-wide points: The study designated roughly 160 TCR beta chains cytomegalovirus-associated. A few of the chains that were CMV-associated were confirmed in vitro to be specific for CMV antigens.

TCRdb's table, derived via immunoSEQ multiplex PCR, lists solely in-frame clones and lacks some. The table includes about 50,000 clones, around 91% detected once. This clone was observed once. Its antigen is as yet unknown. CDR1 is MNHEY, CDR2 SMNVEV, per germline (reference sequence). This CDR3 comprises 14 residues. V shed 5 bases and J 6 bases; nucleotides not matched to a gene: 1. The TCR sequence derives from a man between 18 and 35 years old in good health and CMV-seronegative. Sequenced input: PBMCs. This chain connects TRBV27 to TRBJ2-2, with 12 positions matching TRBD2. The CDR3 region is CASSLAGGPGELFF. The CDR3 DNA reads TGTGCCAGCAGTCTAGCGGGAGGGCCCGGGGAGCTGTTTTTT.